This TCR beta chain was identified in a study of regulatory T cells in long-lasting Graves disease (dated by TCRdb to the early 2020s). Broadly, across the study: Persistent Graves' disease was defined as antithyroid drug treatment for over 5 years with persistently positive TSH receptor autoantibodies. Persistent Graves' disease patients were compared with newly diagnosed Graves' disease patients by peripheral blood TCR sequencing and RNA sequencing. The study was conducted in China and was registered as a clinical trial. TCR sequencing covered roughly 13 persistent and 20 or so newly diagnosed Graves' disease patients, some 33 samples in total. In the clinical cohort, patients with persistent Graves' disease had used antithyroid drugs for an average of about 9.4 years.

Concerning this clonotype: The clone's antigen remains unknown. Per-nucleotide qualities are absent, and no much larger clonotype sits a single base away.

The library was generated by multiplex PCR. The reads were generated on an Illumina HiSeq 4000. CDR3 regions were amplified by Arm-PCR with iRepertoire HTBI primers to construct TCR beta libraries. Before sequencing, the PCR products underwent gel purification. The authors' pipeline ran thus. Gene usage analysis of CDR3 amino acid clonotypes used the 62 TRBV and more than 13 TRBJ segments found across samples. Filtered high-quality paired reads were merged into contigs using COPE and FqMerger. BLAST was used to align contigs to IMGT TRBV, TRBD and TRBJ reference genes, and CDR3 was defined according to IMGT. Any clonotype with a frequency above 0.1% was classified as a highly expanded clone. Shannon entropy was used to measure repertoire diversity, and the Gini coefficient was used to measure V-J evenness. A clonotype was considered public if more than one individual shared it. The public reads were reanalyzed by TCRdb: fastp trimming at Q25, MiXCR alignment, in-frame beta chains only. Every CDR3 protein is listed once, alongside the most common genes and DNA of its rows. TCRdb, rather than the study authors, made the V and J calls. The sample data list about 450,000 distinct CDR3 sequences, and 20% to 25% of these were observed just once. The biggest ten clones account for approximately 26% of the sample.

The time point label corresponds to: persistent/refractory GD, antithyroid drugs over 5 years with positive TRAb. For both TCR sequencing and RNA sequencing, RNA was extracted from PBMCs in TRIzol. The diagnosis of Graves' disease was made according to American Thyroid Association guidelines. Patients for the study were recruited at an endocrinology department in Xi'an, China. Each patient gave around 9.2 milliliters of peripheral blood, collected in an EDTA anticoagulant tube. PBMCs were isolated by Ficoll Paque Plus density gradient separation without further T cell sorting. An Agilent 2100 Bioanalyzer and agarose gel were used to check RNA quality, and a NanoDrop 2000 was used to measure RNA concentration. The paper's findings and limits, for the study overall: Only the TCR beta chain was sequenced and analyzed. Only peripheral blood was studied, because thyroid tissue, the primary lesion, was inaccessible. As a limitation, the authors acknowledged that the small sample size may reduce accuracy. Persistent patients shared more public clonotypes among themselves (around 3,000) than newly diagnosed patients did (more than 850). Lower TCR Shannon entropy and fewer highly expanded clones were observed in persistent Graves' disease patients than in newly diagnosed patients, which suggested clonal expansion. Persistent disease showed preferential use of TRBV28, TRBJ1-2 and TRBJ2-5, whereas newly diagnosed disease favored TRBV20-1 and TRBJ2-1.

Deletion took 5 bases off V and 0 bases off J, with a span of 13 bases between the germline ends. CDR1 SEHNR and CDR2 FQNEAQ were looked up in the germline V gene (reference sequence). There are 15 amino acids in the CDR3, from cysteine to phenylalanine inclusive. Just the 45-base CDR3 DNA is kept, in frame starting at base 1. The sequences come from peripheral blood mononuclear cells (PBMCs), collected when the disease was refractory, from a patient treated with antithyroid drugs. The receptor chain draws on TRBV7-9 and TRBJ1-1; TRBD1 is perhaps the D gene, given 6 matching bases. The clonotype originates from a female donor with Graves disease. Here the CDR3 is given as CASSIPGQLNTEAFF. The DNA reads TGTGCCAGCAGCATTCCGGGACAACTGAACACTGAAGCTTTCTTT.